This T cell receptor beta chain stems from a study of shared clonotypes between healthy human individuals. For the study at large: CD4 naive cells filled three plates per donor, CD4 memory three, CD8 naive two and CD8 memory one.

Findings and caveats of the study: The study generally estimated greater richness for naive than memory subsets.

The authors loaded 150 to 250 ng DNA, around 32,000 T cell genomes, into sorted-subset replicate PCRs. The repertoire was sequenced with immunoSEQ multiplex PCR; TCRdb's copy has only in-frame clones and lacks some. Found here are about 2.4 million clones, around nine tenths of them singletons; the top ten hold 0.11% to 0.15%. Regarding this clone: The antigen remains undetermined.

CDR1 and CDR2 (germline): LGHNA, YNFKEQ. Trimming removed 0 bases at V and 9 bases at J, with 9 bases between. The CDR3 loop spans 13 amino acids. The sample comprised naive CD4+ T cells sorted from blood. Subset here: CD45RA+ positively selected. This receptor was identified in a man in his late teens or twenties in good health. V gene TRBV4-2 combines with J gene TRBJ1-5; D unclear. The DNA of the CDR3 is TGTGCCAGCAGCCAAGACAAGTCGCGGCCCCAGCATTTT. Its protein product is CASSQDKSRPQHF.